This T cell receptor (beta chain) was profiled in a study of identical twins. TCRdb passed the 5' RACE reads through MiXCR, listing each CDR3 protein once. The table records under 300,000 distinct CDR3 sequences, around 8.3% of them present only once. This clonotype showed up many times. Between the trimmed V and J ends, which lost 0 bases and 10 bases, there was a span of 20 bases. Germline CDR1 is SGHDT and CDR2 is YYEEEE. This CDR3 region has 16 residues. These data were also reused for a study on yellow fever vaccine responses in identical twins.

V is TRBV5-6 and J is TRBJ2-1; no clear D. Source material: CD8+ T cells sorted from blood. The TCR was taken from a woman aged 18-35 years in good health. DNA for the CDR3: TGTGCCAGCAGCTTGGAGAGTGACTTCGTTGAATACGAGCAGTTCTTC. Translation: CASSLESDFVEYEQFF.